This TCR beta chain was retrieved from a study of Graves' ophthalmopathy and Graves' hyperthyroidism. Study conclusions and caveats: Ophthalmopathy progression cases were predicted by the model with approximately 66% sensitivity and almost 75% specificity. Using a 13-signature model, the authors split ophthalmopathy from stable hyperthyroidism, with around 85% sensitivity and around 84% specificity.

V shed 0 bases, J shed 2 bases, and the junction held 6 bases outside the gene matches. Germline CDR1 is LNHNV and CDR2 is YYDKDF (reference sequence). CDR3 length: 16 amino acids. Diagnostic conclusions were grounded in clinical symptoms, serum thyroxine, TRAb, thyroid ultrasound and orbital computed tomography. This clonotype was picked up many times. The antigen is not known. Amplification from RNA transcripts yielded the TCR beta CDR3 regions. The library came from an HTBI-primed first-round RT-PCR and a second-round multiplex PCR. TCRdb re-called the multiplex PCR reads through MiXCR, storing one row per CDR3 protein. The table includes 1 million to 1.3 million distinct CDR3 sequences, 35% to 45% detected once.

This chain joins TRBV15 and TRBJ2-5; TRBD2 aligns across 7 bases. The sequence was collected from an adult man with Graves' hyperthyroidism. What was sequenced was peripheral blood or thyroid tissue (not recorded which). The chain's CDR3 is CATSRDLAGDQETQYF. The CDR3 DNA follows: TGTGCCACCAGCAGAGATCTCGCGGGAGATCAAGAGACCCAGTACTTC.